One sample yielded the 23 T cell receptor beta chains listed below, sequenced in a study of cytomegalovirus exposure and HLA in healthy donors. PCR amplification relied on 60 Vbeta primers (plus 13 Jbeta primers). TCRdb's table, derived via immunoSEQ multiplex PCR, lists solely in-frame clones and lacks some. Of roughly 110,000 clones in the sample, 65% to 85% are singletons; the top ten hold about 2.5%. Sequenced: PBMCs. These receptors came from a man between 18 and 29 years old in good health and CMV-seronegative.

This chain links TRBV7-2 with TRBJ2-1; 12 nucleotides agree with TRBD2. The germline V gene has CDR1 SGHTA and CDR2 FQGNSA. V lost 0 bases, J lost 5 bases, and 2 bases stayed unmatched. The CDR3 is made up of 16 amino acids. In DNA, the CDR3 is TGTGCCAGCAGCTTAGCAACTAGCGGGGGGAACAATGAGCAGTTCTTC. Translation gives CASSLATSGGNNEQFF.

This clone has just a few counts. The V and J genes are TRBV4-2 and TRBJ1-4; 11 bases agree with TRBD1. CDR3 length: 15 residues. Trimming cost V 0 bases and J 8 bases; bases outside gene matches: 2. Germline V gene sequence: CDR1 LGHNA, CDR2 YNFKEQ. CDR3 DNA: TGTGCCAGCAGCCAAGATGGACAGGGGGCCGAAAAACTGTTTTTT. This encodes CASSQDGQGAEKLFF.

The chain carries TRBV7-9 and TRBJ2-7; TRBD1 aligns across 11 bases. This CDR3 is built from 14 residues. Germline V lookup: CDR1 SEHNR, CDR2 FQNEAQ (reference sequence). V dropped 6 bases and J dropped 7; count of bases not matched to a gene: 8. CDR3 sequence: CASRTGTGGFEQYF. The CDR3, as DNA: TGTGCCAGCAGAACCGGGACAGGGGGTTTTGAGCAGTACTTC.

This sequence joins TRBV7-3 and TRBJ2-1, with 7 bases lining up with TRBD1. This CDR3 contains 13 residues. Trimming took 5 bases from V and 6 from J; bases not matched to a gene: 4. Germline V lookup: CDR1 SGHTA, CDR2 FQGTGA. The CDR3 coding sequence is TGTGCCAGCAGCCGTGACAGGGCCAATGAGCAGTTCTTC. It codes for CASSRDRANEQFF.

As concerns this clone: One end of the junction is discordant with germline, which a read error may explain. The chain has TRBV7-9 and TRBJ2-4; possibly TRBD2 for D (7 bases). Germline V gene sequence: CDR1 SEHNR, CDR2 FQNEAQ (reference sequence). CDR3 length equals 15 residues. The CDR3 DNA is TGTTCCAGCAGCTACCTGGGGGGGGGCCCTAACATTCAGTACTTC. Translating it yields CSSSYLGGGPNIQYF. Supplemented by reference TRBV7-9 and TRBJ2-4, the full variable domain reads DTGVSQNPRHKITKRGQNVTFRCDPISEHNRLYWYRQTLGQGPEFLTYFQNEAQLEKSRLLSDRFSAERPKGSFSTLEIQRTEQGDSAMYLCSSSYLGGGPNIQYFGAGTRLSVL.

This clone was counted only a few times. V is TRBV19 and J is TRBJ1-1; 9 bases match TRBD1. The CDR3 length is 15 residues. The V and J ends lost 3 bases and 4 bases, in that order; junction bases with no gene match: 6. Germline V gene sequence: CDR1 LNHDA, CDR2 SQIVND (reference sequence). CDR3 region: CASSMTGGWGTEAFF. CDR3 bases: TGTGCCAGTAGTATGACAGGGGGTTGGGGCACTGAAGCTTTCTTT.

V gene TRBV6-1 combines with J gene TRBJ1-5; D may be TRBD1 (6 bases). The CDR3 sequence is 15 residues long. The germline gives CDR1 MNHNS, CDR2 SASEGT. Trimming removed 9 bases at V and 3 bases at J, with 18 bases between. CDR3 region: CARKGGVRVNQPQHF. DNA for the CDR3: TGTGCCAGGAAAGGGGGAGTGAGGGTCAATCAGCCCCAGCATTTT.

The chain employs TRBV5-4 and TRBJ1-2; no reliable D call. Germline assignment: CDR1 SGHNT and CDR2 YYREEE (reference sequence). This CDR3 is built from 15 residues. With 1 base removed from V and 0 bases from J, the gap between germline ends came to 10 bases. CDR3 DNA sequence: TGTGCCAGCAGCTTGACTGATTCCACTAACTATGGCTACACCTTC. Translation gives CASSLTDSTNYGYTF. The full variable domain, in which reference TRBV5-4 and TRBJ1-2 provide the parts outside the CDR3, is ETGVTQSPTHLIKTRGQQVTLRCSSQSGHNTVSWYQQALGQGPQFIFQYYREEENGRGNFPPRFSGLQFPNYSSELNVNALELDDSALYLCASSLTDSTNYGYTFGSGTRLTVV.

The chain joins TRBV7-2 to TRBJ2-2; TRBD1 aligns across 7 bases. CDR3 length equals 15 residues. Germline V gives CDR1 SGHTA, CDR2 FQGNSA. V lost 7 bases to trimming and J lost 1 base; unmatched junction nucleotides: 6. CDR3 region: CASNNRGMNTGELFF. CDR3 nucleotides: TGTGCCAGCAACAACAGGGGAATGAACACCGGGGAGCTGTTTTTT.

This chain connects TRBV10-1 to TRBJ1-1; D remains ambiguous. Germline V gives CDR1 WNHNN, CDR2 SYGVQD (reference sequence). Trimming took 3 bases from V and 1 from J, leaving 12 bases between them. This CDR3 region has 15 residues. Here the CDR3 reads CASSERRAGNTEAFF. The CDR3, as DNA: TGCGCCAGCAGTGAACGGCGGGCTGGGAACACTGAAGCTTTCTTT.

A single count supports this clone. The chain is built from TRBV5-1 and TRBJ2-3; 8 bases fit TRBD1. Germline V gives CDR1 SGHRS, CDR2 YFSETQ. The CDR3 spans 17 residues. V was pared by 4 bases and J by 4 bases, with 14 bases of the junction left unmatched. The CDR3 here is CASSLGGTGGRSDTQYF. CDR3 coding DNA: TGCGCCAGCAGCCTTGGTGGTACAGGGGGAAGGTCAGATACGCAGTATTTT.

This chain links TRBV10-3 with TRBJ2-2; a possible D gene is TRBD1 (5 bases). CDR1 and CDR2 from the germline V gene are ENHRY and SYGVKD. This CDR3 has 15 residues. V was cut by 2 bases and J by 6 bases, with 13 bases left in between. The CDR3 sequence: CAISEGQGDPGELFF. The CDR3 DNA sequence: TGTGCCATCAGTGAGGGGCAGGGCGATCCCGGGGAGCTGTTTTTT.

The rearrangement joins TRBV6-1 to TRBJ2-3, with a tentative D call TRBD2 (7 bases). Trimming removed 2 bases at V and 4 bases at J, with 16 bases between. CDR3 length equals 16 residues. The germline CDR1 and CDR2 sequences are MNHNS and SASEGT. CDR3 nucleotide sequence: TGTGCCAGCAGTGAATGGGGAGGGGGAGGGTCAGATACGCAGTATTTT. As protein: CASSEWGGGGSDTQYF.

V and J are TRBV5-1 and TRBJ2-7; 7 nucleotides agree with TRBD1. CDR3 size: 14 residues. The germline CDR1 and CDR2 sequences are SGHRS and YFSETQ. Trimming cost V 3 bases and J 3 bases; bases outside gene matches: 6. The CDR3 DNA sequence: TGCGCCAGCAGCTCCGGACAGGATATCTACGAGCAGTACTTC. It encodes CASSSGQDIYEQYF.

The chain links TRBV2 to TRBJ2-2; a weak D match, TRBD2 (7 bases). Looked up from germline, CDR1 is SNHLY and CDR2 is FYNNEI. This CDR3 comprises 15 residues. V lost 6 bases and J lost 4, with 15 bases in between. CDR3 in DNA: TGTGCCAGCAGGGCGGGGGCCCTTTTCACCGGGGAGCTGTTTTTT. Translating it yields CASRAGALFTGELFF. Drawing the rest from reference TRBV2 and TRBJ2-2, the complete variable domain is EPEVTQTPSHQVTQMGQEVILRCVPISNHLYFYWYRQILGQKVEFLVSFYNNEISEKSEIFDDQFSVERPDGSNFTLKIRSTKLEDSAMYFCASRAGALFTGELFFGEGSRLTVL.

This rearrangement joins TRBV5-1 to TRBJ1-6; no reliable D call. Germline-derived CDR1 and CDR2 are SGHRS and YFSETQ. The CDR3 runs 14 residues. V lost 0 bases and J 8 bases, leaving 9 bases between the germline ends. The CDR3 DNA reads as TGCGCCAGCAGCTTGGCCCCGGCGGATTCACCCCTCCACTTT. Translation: CASSLAPADSPLHF.

The chain links TRBV25-1 to TRBJ2-5; 8 positions match TRBD2. The V segment lost 2 bases and the J segment 5 bases; nucleotides outside the gene matches: 7. The CDR3 totals 15 residues. Germline CDR1 and CDR2: MGHDK and SYGVNS. The CDR3 nucleotides are TGTGCCAGCAGTGAAGGCGGGGGGTACCTGGAGACCCAGTACTTC. Its protein is CASSEGGGYLETQYF. The full variable domain, rest sourced from reference TRBV25-1 and TRBJ2-5, is EADIYQTPRYLVIGTGKKITLECSQTMGHDKMYWYQQDPGMELHLIHYSYGVNSTEKGDLSSESTVSRIRTEHFPLTLESARPSHTSQYLCASSEGGGYLETQYFGPGTRLLVL.

The V gene is TRBV28, the J gene TRBJ2-7, with 10 bases matching TRBD1. The CDR3 is made up of 14 amino acids. V lost 6 bases and J lost 2; bases outside the gene matches: 4. Germline assignment: CDR1 MDHEN and CDR2 SYDVKM. CDR3 nucleotides: TGTGCCAGCAGACGGACAGGGGGGACCTACGAGCAGTACTTC. Translation: CASRRTGGTYEQYF.

The chain joins TRBV6-5 to TRBJ1-2; D possibly corresponds to TRBD1 (5 bases). The CDR3 has 14 amino acids. With 5 bases removed from V and 4 bases from J, the gap between germline ends came to 14 bases. Germline V gene lookup returns CDR1 MNHEY and CDR2 SVGAGI. The CDR3 loop is CASSTPQASYGYTF. The CDR3 DNA follows: TGTGCCAGCAGTACCCCACAGGCATCCTATGGCTACACCTTC.

As DNA, the CDR3 is TGTGCCAGCACCCTAGGGGGGGCCGCTACCTCCTACAATGAGCAGTTCTTC. Amino acids: CASTLGGAATSYNEQFF. The chain combines TRBV5-4 with TRBJ2-1, with D possibly matching TRBD2 (7 bases). This CDR3 is 17 amino acids long. Germline V gene sequence: CDR1 SGHNT, CDR2 YYREEE (reference sequence). Deletions cut 6 bases from V and 0 bases from J, with 19 bases between. Full variable domain (outside the CDR3, taken from reference TRBV5-4 and TRBJ2-1): ETGVTQSPTHLIKTRGQQVTLRCSSQSGHNTVSWYQQALGQGPQFIFQYYREEENGRGNFPPRFSGLQFPNYSSELNVNALELDDSALYLCASTLGGAATSYNEQFFGPGTRLTVL.

The chain couples TRBV6-1 to TRBJ1-3; D is undetermined. V was cut by 4 bases and J by 6 bases, with 13 bases left in between. Germline V gene lookup returns CDR1 MNHNS and CDR2 SASEGT. The CDR3 sequence is 14 residues long. CDR3 nucleotide sequence: TGTGCCAGCAGTGGCTGGCAGCGTGAAAACACCATATATTTT. Its translation is CASSGWQRENTIYF.

The chain is built from TRBV10-2 and TRBJ1-2; TRBD1 matches at 7 bases. CDR1 and CDR2 (germline): WSHSY, SAAADI. The trim removed 4 bases at V and 0 bases at J, leaving 5 bases unmatched. The CDR3 extends over 15 amino acids. CDR3 amino acids: CASSVDRDANYGYTF. The CDR3 nucleotides are TGCGCCAGCAGTGTCGACAGGGATGCTAACTATGGCTACACCTTC.

V is TRBV10-3 and J is TRBJ1-2, with a tentative D call TRBD1 (5 bases). This CDR3 is 19 amino acids long. The germline gives CDR1 ENHRY, CDR2 SYGVKD. V was shortened by 7 bases and J by 4 bases, with 31 bases between the two germline ends. CDR3 in amino acids: CAITPGGGEASIRPYGYTF. The CDR3 bases are TGTGCCATCACCCCCGGGGGAGGAGAGGCCTCGATAAGGCCCTATGGCTACACCTTC.